These 27 T cell receptor beta chains originate from one sample sequenced in a study of blood T cell repertoires in COVID-19. Produced via immunoSEQ multiplex PCR; TCRdb's table is partial and in-frame only. Of approximately 300,000 clones listed, roughly 84% are singletons. Sequencing was performed on peripheral blood. The receptors originated from a man aged 45-65 years with active or convalescent COVID-19.

The chain is built from TRBV4-1 and TRBJ1-2, with TRBD1 matching over 7 bases. Germline-derived CDR1 and CDR2 are MGHRA and YSYEKL. The CDR3 has 14 residues. The V gene end was trimmed by 4 bases and the J gene end by 7 bases; junction bases not matched to a gene: 9. This CDR3 is CASSPGQEGSGYTF. The CDR3 bases are TGCGCCAGCAGCCCCGGACAGGAGGGATCTGGCTACACCTTC.

The chain links TRBV4-1 to TRBJ1-6; 10 positions match TRBD1. The CDR3 contains 15 residues. In germline, CDR1 is MGHRA, CDR2 YSYEKL. V lost 4 bases to trimming and J lost 7 bases; unmatched junction nucleotides: 4. The DNA of the CDR3 is TGCGCCAGCAGCCTCCGGGACAGGGGAAATTCACCCCTCCACTTT. Residues: CASSLRDRGNSPLHF.

This chain joins TRBV2 and TRBJ1-2, with TRBD1 identical over 8 bases. The CDR3 spans 13 residues. Trimming took 4 bases from V and 5 from J; bases not matched to a gene: 3. CDR1 SNHLY and CDR2 FYNNEI come from the germline V gene. As DNA, the CDR3 is TGTGCCAGCAGTGTGACAGGGGTTTATGGCTACACCTTC. Its protein product is CASSVTGVYGYTF.

The chain carries TRBV5-4 and TRBJ2-7; 8 nucleotides line up with TRBD2. The CDR3 loop spans 14 amino acids. CDR1 SGHNT and CDR2 YYREEE come from the germline V gene (reference sequence). V shed 4 bases and J 2 bases; nucleotides not matched to a gene: 5. For the CDR3, the DNA is TGTGCCAGCAGCCGTAGCGGGGTCACCTACGAGCAGTACTTC. Its translation: CASSRSGVTYEQYF.

This chain links TRBV28 with TRBJ2-1; tentative D call: TRBD2 (5 bases). The CDR3 contains 15 residues. Germline CDR1 MDHEN, CDR2 SYDVKM. Trimming took 7 bases from V and 1 from J, leaving 14 bases between them. CDR3 protein: CASTLDEGSYNEQFF. For the CDR3, the DNA is TGTGCCAGCACCCTCGACGAGGGTTCCTACAATGAGCAGTTCTTC.

The chain employs TRBV25-1 and TRBJ1-6; 7 bases align to TRBD1. CDR1 is MGHDK and CDR2 is SYGVNS in the germline V gene. CDR3 length equals 15 residues. V dropped 1 base and J dropped 7; count of bases not matched to a gene: 4. CDR3 sequence reads: CASSEFGTVNSPLHF. In DNA, the CDR3 is TGTGCCAGCAGTGAATTTGGGACAGTAAATTCACCCCTCCACTTT.

The genes are TRBV5-1 and TRBJ1-1; no clear D. The CDR3 contains 13 residues. With 3 bases removed from V and 4 bases from J, the gap between germline ends came to 10 bases. Germline assignment: CDR1 SGHRS and CDR2 YFSETQ. The CDR3 nucleotides are TGCGCCAGCAGCTACGGGGTAACCACTGAAGCTTTCTTT. Its translation is CASSYGVTTEAFF.

The rearrangement joins TRBV7-3 to TRBJ1-1; 7 nucleotides agree with TRBD1. Germline CDR1 is SGHTA and CDR2 is FQGTGA. This CDR3 comprises 13 residues. V shed 5 bases, J shed 3 bases, and the junction held 3 bases outside the gene matches. CDR3 in DNA: TGTGCCAGCAGCGAGACAGGGTACACTGAAGCTTTCTTT. It yields the protein CASSETGYTEAFF. Filled out from reference TRBV7-3 and TRBJ1-1, the complete variable domain reads GAGVSQTPSNKVTEKGKYVELRCDPISGHTALYWYRQSLGQGPEFLIYFQGTGAADDSGLPNDRFFAVRPEGSVSTLKIQRTERGDSAVYLCASSETGYTEAFFGQGTRLTVV.

This chain links TRBV30 with TRBJ1-2, with 8 bases lining up with TRBD1. CDR3 length equals 13 residues. J lost 1 base, V lost 7 bases, and 5 bases had no gene match. Germline CDR1 is GTSNPN and CDR2 is SVGIG (reference sequence). CDR3 coding DNA: TGTGCCTTGATACAGGGGGGTAACTATGGCTACACCTTC. Translated: CALIQGGNYGYTF.

This clone was detected once. This chain joins TRBV30 and TRBJ2-1; 10 nucleotides match TRBD2. The germline V gene encodes CDR1 GTSNPN and CDR2 SVGIG (reference sequence). The CDR3 runs to 16 residues. With 2 bases clipped from V and 0 bases from J, the junction kept 4 bases outside the gene matches. CDR3 residues: CAWSKLAGSSYNEQFF. CDR3 DNA: TGTGCCTGGAGTAAACTAGCGGGGAGCTCCTACAATGAGCAGTTCTTC. The complete variable domain, with remaining parts taken from reference TRBV30 and TRBJ2-1, reads SQTIHQWPATLVQPVGSPLSLECTVEGTSNPNLYWYRQAAGRGLQLLFYSVGIGQISSEVPQNLSASRPQDRQFILSSKKLLLSDSGFYLCAWSKLAGSSYNEQFFGPGTRLTVL.

This clone was seen only a few times. The chain carries TRBV7-9 and TRBJ1-2; D is ambiguous. V gave up 4 bases and J gave up 6 bases, with 12 bases separating them. Germline lookup yields CDR1 SEHNR and CDR2 FQNEAQ (reference sequence). The CDR3 consists of 13 residues. The CDR3 region is CASSSSDNDGYTF. The CDR3 nucleotides read TGTGCCAGCAGCTCTTCTGACAACGATGGCTACACCTTC.

In its sample, this clone was seen once. The CDR3 bases are TGTGCCAGCAGTTTCACTAGCGTCACCGGGGAGCTGTTTTTT. Its protein is CASSFTSVTGELFF. V is TRBV27 and J is TRBJ2-2, with 7 bases identical to TRBD2. The CDR3 is 14 residues long. Losses at the gene ends were 3 bases for V and 4 bases for J; bases not matched to a gene: 2. The germline gives CDR1 MNHEY, CDR2 SMNVEV (reference sequence).

The chain carries TRBV5-1 and TRBJ2-2; tentative D call: TRBD1 (7 bases). Germline V gene sequence: CDR1 SGHRS, CDR2 YFSETQ. This CDR3 has 15 amino acids. V was clipped by 4 bases and J by 4 bases, with 14 bases between them. This chain's CDR3 is CASSPRDSSTGELFF. CDR3 nucleotide sequence: TGCGCCAGCAGCCCGCGGGACAGTAGCACCGGGGAGCTGTTTTTT.

J is TRBJ2-7 and V is TRBV9; 9 bases match TRBD2. V trimming: 3 bases; J trimming: 2 bases; junction bases outside the gene matches: 12. Germline V gene data show CDR1 as SGDLS and CDR2 as YYNGEE. The CDR3 has 17 amino acids. The CDR3 is CASSADSSGRSPYEQYF. The DNA for the CDR3 is TGTGCCAGCAGCGCCGACAGCAGCGGGAGGAGCCCCTACGAGCAGTACTTC.

The chain links TRBV5-4 to TRBJ2-5; D is undetermined. Germline CDR1 and CDR2: SGHNT and YYREEE (reference sequence). CDR3 length: 11 amino acids. Between the trimmed V and J ends, which lost 3 bases and 2 bases, there was a span of 2 bases. This CDR3 is CASSSQETQYF. The CDR3 DNA reads as TGTGCCAGCAGCTCTCAAGAGACCCAGTACTTC.

This sequence joins TRBV19 and TRBJ2-2; 12 bases match TRBD1. Germline lookup yields CDR1 LNHDA and CDR2 SQIVND (reference sequence). V shed 10 bases and J 7 bases; nucleotides not matched to a gene: 7. The CDR3 loop spans 14 amino acids. CDR3 coding DNA: TGTGCCACCACCGGGACAGGGGGCGTCGGGGAGCTGTTTTTT. This sequence encodes CATTGTGGVGELFF. Drawing the rest from reference TRBV19 and TRBJ2-2, the complete variable domain is DGGITQSPKYLFRKEGQNVTLSCEQNLNHDAMYWYRQDPGQGLRLIYYSQIVNDFQKGDIAEGYSVSREKKESFPLTVTSAQKNPTAFYLCATTGTGGVGELFFGEGSRLTVL.

The chain employs TRBV28 and TRBJ2-1, with 8 bases identical to TRBD2. The trim removed 3 bases at V and 0 bases at J, leaving 10 bases unmatched. This CDR3 has 18 residues. Per the germline V gene, CDR1 is MDHEN and CDR2 is SYDVKM. CDR3 in amino acids: CASSFALAAGSSYNEQFF. The DNA for the CDR3 is TGTGCCAGCAGTTTCGCACTAGCGGCCGGGAGCTCCTACAATGAGCAGTTCTTC.

A note on this clone: Its ends do not fully match the called genes, so a read error is possible. The V and J genes are TRBV3-1 (or the pseudogene TRBV3-2) and TRBJ2-7; D is unclear. This CDR3 is 12 amino acids long. Germline V gene sequence: CDR1 LGHDT, CDR2 YNNKEL (reference sequence). CDR3 nucleotides: TGTGCCAGCAGCCAACTTGGGCAGCCGGCTCGCTTC. It translates to CASSQLGQPARF.

The chain is built from TRBV18 and TRBJ2-7, with 12 bases fitting TRBD2. This CDR3 has 15 amino acids. Germline trimming cut 6 bases from V and 5 bases from J; bases unmatched to any gene: 8. Per germline, CDR1 KGHSH and CDR2 LQKENI. CDR3 in amino acids: CASSPSGRADNEQYF. The DNA of the CDR3 is TGTGCCAGCTCCCCTAGCGGGAGGGCCGACAACGAGCAGTACTTC.

This chain uses TRBV28 with TRBJ1-2; TRBD1 agrees at 7 bases. The CDR3 is 15 amino acids. Germline values: CDR1 MDHEN, CDR2 SYDVKM. V lost 5 bases and J lost 2; bases outside the gene matches: 8. For the CDR3, the DNA is TGTGCCAGCAGTCTATTTACAGGGGCAAACTATGGCTACACCTTC. Protein product: CASSLFTGANYGYTF.

The chain recombines TRBV21-1 with TRBJ1-1; TRBD1, the table's D call, was not compared with the DNA. TRBV21-1 is marked as a pseudogene. The CDR3 length is 14 residues. Here the CDR3 DNA reads TGTGCCAGCAGCAGTCGGACCCAGGGGACTGAAGCTTTCTTT. It encodes CASSSRTQGTEAFF.

This chain uses TRBV10-3 with TRBJ2-4; 7 bases agree with TRBD1. CDR3 length: 12 amino acids. Germline V lookup: CDR1 ENHRY, CDR2 SYGVKD. J was trimmed by 7 bases and V by 6 bases; bases with no gene match: 3. CDR3 DNA: TGTGCCATCAGCCCGGGACAGAACATTCAGTACTTC. Translated, it gives CAISPGQNIQYF.

This clone appeared many times. The chain employs TRBV23-1 and TRBJ2-2, with 9 bases that match TRBD1. TRBV23-1 is placed among ORFs of uncertain function. Trimming at V came to 10 bases and at J to 7 bases, leaving 10 bases not matched to a gene. The length of the CDR3 is 14 residues. CDR3 in amino acids: CATPGQGLFGELFF. CDR3 coding DNA: TGCGCCACCCCGGGACAGGGTTTGTTCGGGGAGCTGTTTTTT.

CDR3 in DNA: TGCAGTGCTAGTTTGGGCAGAGCCTCCTACGAGCAGTACTTC. Protein: CSASLGRASYEQYF. The chain is built from TRBV20-1 and TRBJ2-7; no clear D gene. V gave up 3 bases and J gave up 0 bases, with 12 bases separating them. This CDR3 spans 14 amino acids. Germline lookup yields CDR1 DFQATT and CDR2 SNEGSKA (reference sequence).

V gene TRBV28 combines with J gene TRBJ1-4, with 11 bases aligning to TRBD1. The V and J ends lost 4 bases and 5 bases, in that order; junction bases with no gene match: 12. Germline V gene data show CDR1 as MDHEN and CDR2 as SYDVKM. This CDR3 comprises 18 residues. The CDR3 sequence: CASSSSLGTGGENEKLFF. In nucleotides, the CDR3 is TGTGCCAGCAGTTCGTCCCTCGGGACAGGGGGAGAGAATGAAAAACTGTTTTTT.

This chain uses TRBV19 with TRBJ2-7; possibly TRBD1 for D (7 bases). The CDR3 totals 15 residues. V lost 4 bases and J 2 bases, leaving 15 bases between the germline ends. Germline V gene lookup returns CDR1 LNHDA and CDR2 SQIVND (reference sequence). CDR3 protein: CASSTRDSVTYEQYF. The CDR3 nucleotides read TGTGCCAGTAGTACGCGGGACAGCGTGACCTACGAGCAGTACTTC.

The CDR3 here is CASSLGWTGLTGNTIYF. CDR3 bases: TGTGCCAGCAGCTTGGGGTGGACAGGCCTAACGGGAAACACCATATATTTT. This chain links TRBV5-6 with TRBJ1-3, with 7 bases aligning to TRBD1. Germline loops: CDR1 SGHDT, CDR2 YYEEEE. The CDR3 covers 17 residues. V lost 0 bases, J lost 4 bases, and 10 bases stayed unmatched.